This record concerns one T cell receptor (beta chain) sequence. This clonotype appeared a few times. The antigen it binds to is not known. Per-nucleotide qualities are absent, and no much larger clonotype sits a single base away. The CDR3 starts with the cysteine, ends with the phenylalanine, and has 15 residues. Left in the record is the CDR3 DNA by itself, 45 bases read in frame from the first base. The germline V gene yields MGHRA for CDR1 and YSYEKL for CDR2. Trimming at the junction amounts to 3 bases on V and 3 bases on J, and the germline ends lie 15 bases apart. Libraries were made using RT-PCR. Sequencing was performed on an Illumina HiSeq 2500. TCRdb redid the processing of the public reads, applying fastp at Q25 and MiXCR, and retained in-frame beta chains. When rows share a CDR3 protein, they turn into one entry using the most common DNA and genes. The sample table shows hundreds of thousands of distinct CDR3 sequences, and about 15% are seen once. About 7.4% of the sample is held by the ten biggest clonotypes.

These data belong to a study of response to subunit inactivated influenza vaccine (dated by TCRdb to 2016 to 2018). In the study overall: To follow how T cells responded to a trivalent subunit inactivated influenza vaccine, the researchers relied on deep quantitative profiling of the T cell receptor repertoire. Here is what the overall study found, with its caveats: According to the authors, only a limited number of new T cells may be recruited by each seasonal influenza vaccination.

The sequence was obtained from a man in his fifties who received an inactivated influenza vaccine. Donor details come from another sample of the same person, matched by shared clones. This material consisted of PBMCs from blood, taken around 14 days before vaccination. This chain joins TRBV4-1 to TRBJ2-7; a weak D assignment points to TRBD2 (6 bases agree). The nucleotides are TGCGCCAGCAGCCACCCGGGACTCAGAAGCTACGAGCAGTACTTC. Translated, this gives CASSHPGLRSYEQYF.